The rows below give T cell receptor beta chains drawn from one sample of a study of cytomegalovirus exposure and HLA in healthy donors. The assay was immunoSEQ multiplex PCR, and TCRdb's table has in-frame clones only and misses some. The sample yields some 96,000 clones, around 82% seen once. The sequenced sample consisted of PBMCs. Receptors were obtained from a woman aged 55-70 years in good health and CMV-seronegative. The CDR3 runs from the conserved cysteine through the conserved F or W. D genes are given only for firm matches. Clone size appears in some rows only: once, few, many, or a class for an expanded clone.

abundance: once
d_gene: NA
v_gene: TRBV18
j_gene: TRBJ1-1
CDR3aa: CASSPSGGMNTEAFF
CDR3nt: TGTGCCAGCTCACCCTCCGGGGGTATGAACACTGAAGCTTTCTTT

abundance: NA
d_gene: NA
v_gene: TRBV6-1
j_gene: TRBJ1-1
CDR3aa: CASRETGLVTEAFF
CDR3nt: TGTGCCAGCAGAGAAACAGGGTTGGTCACTGAAGCTTTCTTT

abundance: NA
d_gene: TRBD1
v_gene: TRBV6-6
j_gene: TRBJ1-4
CDR3aa: CASSTGTGREKLFF
CDR3nt: TGTGCCAGCAGTACCGGGACAGGGCGCGAAAAACTGTTTTTT

abundance: NA
d_gene: TRBD2
v_gene: TRBV9
j_gene: TRBJ2-1
CDR3aa: CASSIQPSGSQNEQFF
CDR3nt: TGTGCCAGCAGCATTCAACCTAGCGGGAGTCAAAATGAGCAGTTCTTC

abundance: NA
d_gene: NA
v_gene: TRBV15
j_gene: TRBJ2-2
CDR3aa: CATSRDLAPEGELFF
CDR3nt: TGTGCCACCAGCAGAGATTTGGCGCCGGAGGGGGAGCTGTTTTTT

abundance: NA
d_gene: NA
v_gene: TRBV28
j_gene: TRBJ1-1
CDR3aa: CASMREMATEAFF
CDR3nt: TGTGCCAGCATGAGGGAAATGGCCACTGAAGCTTTCTTT

abundance: NA
d_gene: NA
v_gene: TRBV7-8
j_gene: TRBJ1-5
CDR3aa: CASSVQSNQPQHF
CDR3nt: TGTGCCAGCAGCGTACAGAGCAATCAGCCCCAGCATTTT

abundance: NA
d_gene: NA
v_gene: TRBV6-5
j_gene: TRBJ2-3
CDR3aa: CASSYDAGATDTQYF
CDR3nt: TGTGCCAGCAGTTACGATGCGGGGGCCACAGATACGCAGTATTTT

abundance: NA
d_gene: NA
v_gene: TRBV30
j_gene: TRBJ1-1
CDR3aa: CAWSRDTEAFF
CDR3nt: TGTGCCTGGAGCAGGGACACTGAAGCTTTCTTT

abundance: NA
d_gene: NA
v_gene: TRBV6-6
j_gene: TRBJ2-5
CDR3aa: CASTITPGGGQETQYF
CDR3nt: TGTGCCAGCACTATTACACCGGGCGGAGGCCAAGAGACCCAGTACTTC

abundance: NA
d_gene: NA
v_gene: TRBV7-2
j_gene: TRBJ2-3
CDR3aa: CASSLGGGRDTQYF
CDR3nt: TGTGCCAGCAGCTTAGGAGGGGGAAGGGATACGCAGTATTTT

abundance: NA
d_gene: NA
v_gene: TRBV14
j_gene: TRBJ2-2
CDR3aa: CASSQLSTGELFF
CDR3nt: TGTGCCAGCAGCCAACTATCCACCGGGGAGCTGTTTTTT

abundance: few
d_gene: NA
v_gene: TRBV7-7
j_gene: TRBJ2-5
CDR3aa: CASSPIVEITGGETQYF
CDR3nt: TGTGCCAGCAGCCCTATAGTAGAGATTACCGGCGGAGAGACCCAGTACTTC

abundance: few
d_gene: TRBD2
v_gene: TRBV4-3
j_gene: TRBJ2-7
CDR3aa: CASSQVLAGVDEQYF
CDR3nt: TGCGCCAGCAGCCAAGTACTAGCGGGAGTAGACGAGCAGTACTTC

abundance: NA
d_gene: NA
v_gene: TRBV2
j_gene: TRBJ1-2
CDR3aa: CASRYAVSSRADYGYTF
CDR3nt: TGTGCCAGCAGATACGCCGTTTCGAGCAGGGCTGACTATGGCTACACCTTC

abundance: NA
d_gene: TRBD1
v_gene: TRBV28
j_gene: TRBJ1-2
CDR3aa: CASMIEGAGYGYTF
CDR3nt: TGTGCCAGCATGATCGAGGGGGCAGGCTATGGCTACACCTTC

abundance: NA
d_gene: NA
v_gene: TRBV7-9
j_gene: TRBJ1-2
CDR3aa: CASSLDGSGRNYGYTF
CDR3nt: TGTGCCAGCAGCTTAGATGGTTCAGGCCGAAACTATGGCTACACCTTC

abundance: NA
d_gene: NA
v_gene: TRBV4-3
j_gene: TRBJ1-4
CDR3aa: CASSQERTENEKLFF
CDR3nt: TGCGCCAGCAGCCAAGAACGGACAGAGAATGAAAAACTGTTTTTT

abundance: NA
d_gene: TRBD2
v_gene: TRBV19
j_gene: TRBJ2-2
CDR3aa: CASSDVYGTSGRYTGELFF
CDR3nt: TGTGCCAGTAGCGATGTATACGGGACTAGCGGGAGGTATACCGGGGAGCTGTTTTTT

abundance: NA
d_gene: TRBD1
v_gene: TRBV4-3
j_gene: TRBJ1-2
CDR3aa: CASSQERGRIYGYTF
CDR3nt: TGCGCCAGCAGCCAAGAGAGGGGGCGAATCTATGGCTACACCTTC

abundance: NA
d_gene: TRBD2
v_gene: TRBV18
j_gene: TRBJ2-1
CDR3aa: CASSIAGGDYNEQFF
CDR3nt: TGTGCCAGCTCCATAGCGGGGGGTGACTACAATGAGCAGTTCTTC

abundance: NA
d_gene: TRBD1
v_gene: TRBV27
j_gene: TRBJ2-5
CDR3aa: CATTGGPQETQYF
CDR3nt: TGTGCCACCACAGGGGGCCCCCAAGAGACCCAGTACTTC

abundance: NA
d_gene: TRBD1
v_gene: TRBV28
j_gene: TRBJ2-2
CDR3aa: CASSPTGVSTGELFF
CDR3nt: TGTGCCAGCAGTCCTACAGGGGTGTCGACCGGGGAGCTGTTTTTT

abundance: NA
d_gene: NA
v_gene: TRBV29-1
j_gene: TRBJ2-1
CDR3aa: CSAARQANEQFF
CDR3nt: TGCAGCGCAGCACGGCAGGCCAATGAGCAGTTCTTC

abundance: few
d_gene: TRBD2
v_gene: TRBV4-3
j_gene: TRBJ2-1
CDR3aa: CASSQDPAGAYHFRQFF
CDR3nt: TGCGCCAGCAGCCAAGATCCAGCGGGGGCCTACCACTTTCGGCAGTTCTTC

abundance: NA
d_gene: NA
v_gene: TRBV5-4
j_gene: TRBJ2-1
CDR3aa: CASSSNKRARLYNEQFF
CDR3nt: TGTGCCAGCAGCTCGAATAAGCGAGCTAGATTATACAATGAGCAGTTCTTC

abundance: NA
d_gene: NA
v_gene: TRBV7-9
j_gene: TRBJ2-7
CDR3aa: CASSETGTSYEQYF
CDR3nt: TGTGCCAGCAGCGAGACCGGGACATCCTACGAGCAGTACTTC

abundance: NA
d_gene: NA
v_gene: TRBV7-2
j_gene: TRBJ1-1
CDR3aa: CASSLARGGTEAFF
CDR3nt: TGTGCCAGCAGCTTGGCAAGAGGCGGCACTGAAGCTTTCTTT

abundance: NA
d_gene: NA
v_gene: TRBV7-9
j_gene: TRBJ2-1
CDR3aa: CASSPHLQTYNEQFF
CDR3nt: TGTGCCAGCAGCCCGCATTTGCAGACCTACAATGAGCAGTTCTTC

abundance: NA
d_gene: NA
v_gene: TRBV28
j_gene: TRBJ2-7
CDR3aa: CASTTGGWRSVYEQYF
CDR3nt: TGTGCCAGCACTACCGGAGGTTGGCGGAGTGTCTACGAGCAGTACTTC

abundance: few
d_gene: NA
v_gene: TRBV28
j_gene: TRBJ1-2
CDR3aa: CASSLGRVKSQVDWGYTF
CDR3nt: TGTGCCAGCAGTTTAGGTAGAGTGAAAAGTCAAGTGGACTGGGGCTACACCTTC

abundance: NA
d_gene: NA
v_gene: TRBV2
j_gene: TRBJ2-5
CDR3aa: CASRSDTQETQYF
CDR3nt: TGTGCCAGCAGATCCGACACTCAAGAGACCCAGTACTTC

abundance: once
d_gene: TRBD1
v_gene: TRBV6-5
j_gene: TRBJ2-7
CDR3aa: CASRNTGGTYEQYF
CDR3nt: TGTGCCAGCAGGAACACAGGGGGAACCTACGAGCAGTACTTC